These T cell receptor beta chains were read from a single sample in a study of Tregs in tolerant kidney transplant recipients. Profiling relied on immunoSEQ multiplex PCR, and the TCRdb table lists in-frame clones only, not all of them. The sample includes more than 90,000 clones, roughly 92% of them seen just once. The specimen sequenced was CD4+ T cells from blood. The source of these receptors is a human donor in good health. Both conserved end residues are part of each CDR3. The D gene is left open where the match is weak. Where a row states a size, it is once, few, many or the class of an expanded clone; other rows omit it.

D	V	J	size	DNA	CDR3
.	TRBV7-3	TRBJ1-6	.	TGTGCCAGCAGCCCAGGGTCTGCGGATTCACCCCTCCACTTT	CASSPGSADSPLHF
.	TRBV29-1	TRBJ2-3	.	TGCAGCGTTGACTCGCCGAAGGGCTTCACAGATACGCAGTATTTT	CSVDSPKGFTDTQYF
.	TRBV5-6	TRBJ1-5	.	TGTGCCAGCTCCCTCTGGCCGACGGGCAATCAGCCCCAGCATTTT	CASSLWPTGNQPQHF
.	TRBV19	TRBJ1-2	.	TGTGCCAGTAGTTACAGGGAGTCCGGCTACACCTTC	CASSYRESGYTF
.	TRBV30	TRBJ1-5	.	TGTGCCCCACTCTCTAGGAGCAATCAGCCCCAGCATTTT	CAPLSRSNQPQHF
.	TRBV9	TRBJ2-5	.	TGTGCCAGCAGCGTTCAAGAGACCCAGTACTTC	CASSVQETQYF
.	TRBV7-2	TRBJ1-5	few	TGTGCCAGCAGTCGTAACTATCAGCCCCAGCATTTT	CASSRNYQPQHF
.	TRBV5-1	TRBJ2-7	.	TGCGCCAGCAGCTTGCCCCCCTACGAGCAGTACTTC	CASSLPPYEQYF
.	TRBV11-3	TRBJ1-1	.	TGTGCCAGCAGCTTGTACATGAACACTGAAGCTTTCTTT	CASSLYMNTEAFF
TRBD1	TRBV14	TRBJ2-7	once	TGTGCCAGCAGGCGGACAGGGACCTACTACGAGCAGTACTTC	CASRRTGTYYEQYF
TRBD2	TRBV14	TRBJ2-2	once	TGTGCCAGCAGCCAAGAAACGGGACTAGCGGGGAACACCGGGGAGCTGTTTTTT	CASSQETGLAGNTGELFF
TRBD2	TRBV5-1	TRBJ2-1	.	TGCGCCAGCAGCGCGGCTAGCGGGAGGGCCAATGAGCAGTTCTTC	CASSAASGRANEQFF
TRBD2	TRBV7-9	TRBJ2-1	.	TGTGCCAGCAGCCCCGGGACTAGCGGGTACTACAATGAGCAGTTCTTC	CASSPGTSGYYNEQFF
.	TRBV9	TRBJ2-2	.	TGTGCCAGCAGGACCAGGGACATCGGGACCGGGGAGCTGTTTTTT	CASRTRDIGTGELFF
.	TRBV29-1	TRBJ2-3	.	TGCAGCGTTGTCGCGGATAGCACAGATACGCAGTATTTT	CSVVADSTDTQYF